This is a list of T cell receptor beta chains from one sample in a study of control samples from healthy donors and cancer patients. Some clones are missing from TCRdb's copy, which holds only in-frame ones; the method was immunoSEQ multiplex PCR. The top ten clones hold around 0.91% of a sample with approximately 53,000 clones, around 93% of them seen once. The sample comprised PBMCs. Source of these receptors: a man under 40 with colorectal cancer. Each CDR3 is given with its conserved first and last residue. The order of the fields is clone size, D gene, J gene, V gene, CDR3 protein, CDR3 DNA. D genes are given only for firm matches. A row's size may be missing; if present it is once, few, many or a size class.

clone_size: NA; d_call: TRBD2; j_call: TRBJ2-3; v_call: TRBV7-8; cdr3_aa: CASSPQPGLAGGPKDTQYF; cdr3_nt: TGTGCCAGCAGCCCGCAACCGGGACTAGCGGGGGGGCCTAAAGATACGCAGTATTTT
clone_size: NA; d_call: TRBD2; j_call: TRBJ2-6; v_call: TRBV7-8; cdr3_aa: CASSLAFGGAGANVLTF; cdr3_nt: TGTGCCAGCAGCTTAGCATTCGGGGGGGCTGGGGCCAACGTCCTGACTTTC
clone_size: NA; d_call: NA; j_call: TRBJ1-2; v_call: TRBV24-1; cdr3_aa: CATSDSNGYTF; cdr3_nt: TGTGCCACCAGTGACTCGAATGGCTACACCTTC
clone_size: once; d_call: NA; j_call: TRBJ1-2; v_call: TRBV6-1; cdr3_aa: CASSERTVYGYTF; cdr3_nt: TGTGCCAGCAGTGAGAGAACCGTCTATGGCTACACCTTC
clone_size: NA; d_call: NA; j_call: TRBJ1-4; v_call: TRBV7-2; cdr3_aa: CASSPLGGFGSEKLFF; cdr3_nt: TGTGCCAGCAGCCCCCTAGGTGGCTTTGGAAGTGAAAAACTGTTTTTT
clone_size: NA; d_call: NA; j_call: TRBJ1-5; v_call: TRBV6-4; cdr3_aa: CASSDSETAEQPQHF; cdr3_nt: TGTGCCAGCAGTGACTCTGAGACAGCCGAGCAGCCCCAGCATTTT
clone_size: NA; d_call: NA; j_call: TRBJ2-3; v_call: TRBV7-9; cdr3_aa: CASSLQTDTQYF; cdr3_nt: TGTGCCAGCAGCTTACAAACAGATACGCAGTATTTT
clone_size: NA; d_call: NA; j_call: TRBJ2-1; v_call: TRBV27; cdr3_aa: CASSSLEGIGYNEQFF; cdr3_nt: TGTGCCAGCAGCTCCTTAGAGGGAATAGGGTACAATGAGCAGTTCTTC
clone_size: NA; d_call: NA; j_call: TRBJ1-1; v_call: TRBV6-2/TRBV6-3; cdr3_aa: CASSYLGGSRSEAFF; cdr3_nt: TGTGCCAGCAGTTACCTGGGTGGGAGTCGCTCTGAAGCTTTCTTT
clone_size: NA; d_call: NA; j_call: TRBJ1-4; v_call: TRBV9; cdr3_aa: CASSPRGLPGEKLFF; cdr3_nt: TGTGCCAGCAGCCCTCGGGGACTACCTGGTGAAAAACTGTTTTTT
clone_size: NA; d_call: NA; j_call: TRBJ2-3; v_call: TRBV15; cdr3_aa: CATSRVDGDTDTQYF; cdr3_nt: TGTGCCACCAGCAGAGTGGACGGAGACACAGATACGCAGTATTTT
clone_size: NA; d_call: TRBD2; j_call: TRBJ2-3; v_call: TRBV12-3/TRBV12-4; cdr3_aa: CASTSGGDTQYF; cdr3_nt: TGTGCCAGTACTAGCGGGGGGGATACGCAGTATTTT
clone_size: NA; d_call: TRBD2; j_call: TRBJ2-1; v_call: TRBV6-2/TRBV6-3; cdr3_aa: CASSYGGTRNNEQFF; cdr3_nt: TGTGCCAGCAGTTACGGAGGGACTAGAAACAATGAGCAGTTCTTC
clone_size: NA; d_call: NA; j_call: TRBJ1-1; v_call: TRBV5-1; cdr3_aa: CASGTGTPKFTEAFF; cdr3_nt: TGCGCCAGCGGGACCGGGACCCCTAAATTCACTGAAGCTTTCTTT
clone_size: NA; d_call: TRBD2; j_call: TRBJ2-1; v_call: TRBV5-1; cdr3_aa: CASGRLAGIFGEQFF; cdr3_nt: TGCGCCAGCGGAAGACTAGCGGGGATCTTCGGGGAGCAGTTCTTC
clone_size: NA; d_call: NA; j_call: TRBJ2-3; v_call: TRBV11-3; cdr3_aa: CASSLRDSTDTQYF; cdr3_nt: TGTGCCAGCAGCTTAAGGGACAGCACAGATACGCAGTATTTT
clone_size: NA; d_call: TRBD2; j_call: TRBJ2-2; v_call: TRBV7-8; cdr3_aa: CASSLRRLAGGLSGELFF; cdr3_nt: TGTGCCAGCAGCTTACGGCGACTAGCGGGGGGGCTTAGCGGGGAGCTGTTTTTT
clone_size: once; d_call: NA; j_call: TRBJ2-3; v_call: TRBV12-3/TRBV12-4; cdr3_aa: CASSLAGGTQYF; cdr3_nt: TGTGCCAGCAGTTTAGCGGGGGGTACGCAGTATTTT
clone_size: NA; d_call: NA; j_call: TRBJ2-5; v_call: TRBV7-2; cdr3_aa: CASSWTLQETQYF; cdr3_nt: TGTGCCAGCAGCTGGACTCTTCAAGAGACCCAGTACTTC
clone_size: NA; d_call: NA; j_call: TRBJ2-5; v_call: TRBV20-1; cdr3_aa: CSAPYQETQYF; cdr3_nt: TGCAGTGCTCCGTACCAAGAGACCCAGTACTTC
clone_size: NA; d_call: NA; j_call: TRBJ2-7; v_call: TRBV7-2; cdr3_aa: CASSLQGYEQYF; cdr3_nt: TGTGCCAGCAGCTTACAGGGGTACGAGCAGTACTTC
clone_size: NA; d_call: NA; j_call: TRBJ1-1; v_call: TRBV5-6; cdr3_aa: CASSLGTDGTEAFF; cdr3_nt: TGTGCCAGCAGCTTGGGGACAGACGGGACTGAAGCTTTCTTT
clone_size: NA; d_call: NA; j_call: TRBJ1-1; v_call: TRBV6-5; cdr3_aa: CASRGQELIRTEAFF; cdr3_nt: TGTGCCAGCAGAGGGCAAGAGTTAATTCGCACTGAAGCTTTCTTT
clone_size: once; d_call: NA; j_call: TRBJ2-1; v_call: TRBV2; cdr3_aa: CASGSDGMFQFF; cdr3_nt: TGTGCCAGCGGTTCGGATGGTATGTTTCAGTTCTTC
clone_size: NA; d_call: NA; j_call: TRBJ2-3; v_call: TRBV5-6; cdr3_aa: CASSLIGYTDTQYF; cdr3_nt: TGTGCCAGCAGCTTGATTGGGTACACAGATACGCAGTATTTT
clone_size: NA; d_call: TRBD2; j_call: TRBJ2-3; v_call: TRBV5-5; cdr3_aa: CASSRERGGADTQYF; cdr3_nt: TGTGCCAGCTCTCGTGAGCGGGGCGGTGCAGATACGCAGTATTTT
clone_size: NA; d_call: TRBD2; j_call: TRBJ2-2; v_call: TRBV5-1; cdr3_aa: CASSGLAGGRTGELFF; cdr3_nt: TGCGCCAGCAGCGGACTAGCGGGGGGGCGGACCGGGGAGCTGTTTTTT
clone_size: once; d_call: NA; j_call: TRBJ2-7; v_call: TRBV30; cdr3_aa: CAWSVGGGGVDEQYF; cdr3_nt: TGTGCCTGGAGTGTAGGCGGAGGGGGCGTCGACGAGCAGTACTTC
clone_size: NA; d_call: NA; j_call: TRBJ2-5; v_call: TRBV20-1; cdr3_aa: CSANRIGTQYF; cdr3_nt: TGCAGTGCCAACAGGATTGGGACCCAGTACTTC
clone_size: once; d_call: TRBD1; j_call: TRBJ1-5; v_call: TRBV19; cdr3_aa: CASHRQGAYQPQHF; cdr3_nt: TGTGCCAGCCACCGACAGGGGGCTTATCAGCCCCAGCATTTT
clone_size: once; d_call: TRBD2; j_call: TRBJ2-7; v_call: TRBV6-2/TRBV6-3; cdr3_aa: CASSSSGLEINEQYF; cdr3_nt: TGTGCCAGCAGTTCCTCGGGACTAGAAATCAACGAGCAGTACTTC
clone_size: NA; d_call: NA; j_call: TRBJ2-1; v_call: TRBV5-5; cdr3_aa: CASSVAGRYNEQFF; cdr3_nt: TGTGCCAGCAGCGTCGCGGGGCGGTACAATGAGCAGTTCTTC
clone_size: NA; d_call: NA; j_call: TRBJ2-7; v_call: TRBV5-1; cdr3_aa: CASSPNGRDEQYF; cdr3_nt: TGCGCCAGCAGCCCGAACGGTAGGGACGAGCAGTACTTC
clone_size: NA; d_call: NA; j_call: TRBJ2-5; v_call: TRBV27; cdr3_aa: CASSFRETQYF; cdr3_nt: TGTGCCAGCAGTTTTCGGGAGACCCAGTACTTC
clone_size: NA; d_call: TRBD2; j_call: TRBJ2-3; v_call: TRBV7-9; cdr3_aa: CASSLVAGPTDTQYF; cdr3_nt: TGTGCCAGCAGCTTAGTAGCGGGGCCTACAGATACGCAGTATTTT
clone_size: NA; d_call: TRBD1; j_call: TRBJ2-7; v_call: TRBV7-9; cdr3_aa: CASSLQRQGSYEQYF; cdr3_nt: TGTGCCAGCAGCTTACAGAGACAGGGATCATACGAGCAGTACTTC
clone_size: NA; d_call: TRBD1; j_call: TRBJ2-3; v_call: TRBV14; cdr3_aa: CASSQAFGSGTGSTDTQYF; cdr3_nt: TGTGCCAGCAGCCAAGCCTTCGGATCCGGGACAGGTAGCACAGATACGCAGTATTTT
clone_size: NA; d_call: NA; j_call: TRBJ1-2; v_call: TRBV4-3; cdr3_aa: CASSQDSRNYGYTF; cdr3_nt: TGCGCCAGCAGCCAAGACAGCCGTAACTATGGCTACACCTTC
clone_size: NA; d_call: NA; j_call: TRBJ2-1; v_call: TRBV5-1; cdr3_aa: CASSPGLNNEQFF; cdr3_nt: TGCGCCAGCAGCCCGGGACTCAACAATGAGCAGTTCTTC
clone_size: NA; d_call: NA; j_call: TRBJ1-2; v_call: TRBV19; cdr3_aa: CASIRGLGAANYGYTF; cdr3_nt: TGTGCCAGTATCCGCGGTCTGGGGGCGGCGAACTATGGCTACACCTTC
clone_size: NA; d_call: TRBD2; j_call: TRBJ2-2; v_call: TRBV7-2; cdr3_aa: CASSTSGVEELFF; cdr3_nt: TGTGCCAGCAGTACTAGCGGGGTGGAGGAGCTGTTTTTT
clone_size: NA; d_call: NA; j_call: TRBJ1-5; v_call: TRBV15; cdr3_aa: CATSRDPGRDQPQHF; cdr3_nt: TGTGCCACCAGCAGAGATCCCGGCAGGGATCAGCCCCAGCATTTT
clone_size: NA; d_call: NA; j_call: TRBJ1-2; v_call: TRBV9; cdr3_aa: CASSPGGRAAGYTF; cdr3_nt: TGTGCCAGCAGCCCCGGGGGGAGGGCGGCCGGCTACACCTTC
clone_size: NA; d_call: NA; j_call: TRBJ1-2; v_call: TRBV27; cdr3_aa: CASSLRVSGGEGYTF; cdr3_nt: TGTGCCAGCAGTTTACGGGTGTCGGGGGGCGAGGGCTACACCTTC
clone_size: NA; d_call: NA; j_call: TRBJ1-2; v_call: TRBV12-3/TRBV12-4; cdr3_aa: CASSFSSNYGYTF; cdr3_nt: TGTGCCAGCAGTTTTTCGTCCAATTATGGCTACACCTTC
clone_size: NA; d_call: NA; j_call: TRBJ2-7; v_call: TRBV6-5; cdr3_aa: CASRASGAPYEQYF; cdr3_nt: TGTGCCAGCAGGGCGAGTGGGGCCCCCTACGAGCAGTACTTC
clone_size: NA; d_call: NA; j_call: TRBJ2-3; v_call: TRBV7-2; cdr3_aa: CASSLPSRNTQYF; cdr3_nt: TGTGCCAGCAGCTTACCGTCCCGGAATACGCAGTATTTT
clone_size: once; d_call: NA; j_call: TRBJ1-1; v_call: TRBV19; cdr3_aa: CASFNAGRWNTEAFF; cdr3_nt: TGTGCCAGTTTTAACGCGGGACGGTGGAACACTGAAGCTTTCTTT
clone_size: NA; d_call: NA; j_call: TRBJ1-6; v_call: TRBV7-2; cdr3_aa: CASSFSGTPNNSPLHF; cdr3_nt: TGTGCCAGCAGCTTTTCCGGGACACCTAATAATTCACCCCTCCACTTT
clone_size: once; d_call: NA; j_call: TRBJ1-3; v_call: TRBV5-1; cdr3_aa: CASGNASSGNTIYF; cdr3_nt: TGCGCCAGCGGGAACGCTTCCTCTGGAAACACCATATATTTT
clone_size: NA; d_call: NA; j_call: TRBJ2-6; v_call: TRBV6-1; cdr3_aa: CASSVWTSRSGANVLTF; cdr3_nt: TGTGCCAGCAGTGTTTGGACTTCGCGCTCTGGGGCCAACGTCCTGACTTTC
clone_size: NA; d_call: NA; j_call: TRBJ2-7; v_call: TRBV6-2/TRBV6-3; cdr3_aa: CASSYSSAGNRNEQYF; cdr3_nt: TGTGCCAGCAGTTACTCCTCCGCGGGAAATAGGAACGAGCAGTACTTC
clone_size: NA; d_call: NA; j_call: TRBJ1-1; v_call: TRBV19; cdr3_aa: CASSEGMNTEAFF; cdr3_nt: TGTGCCAGTAGCGAGGGCATGAACACTGAAGCTTTCTTT
clone_size: NA; d_call: NA; j_call: TRBJ1-1; v_call: TRBV30; cdr3_aa: CAWIKDRPEAFF; cdr3_nt: TGTGCCTGGATCAAGGACCGGCCTGAAGCTTTCTTT